The clone carrying this T cell receptor (beta chain) was counted once. This entry comes from a study of blood T cell repertoires in COVID-19. Study details: Some COVID-19 samples were acute and others convalescent; all came from the United States, Italy and Spain. T cells, B-cell-depleted T cells, or PBMCs provided the cDNA or gDNA that served as material.

Ages ranged from 18 to 89 years, with residence in fewer than 25 US areas. Symptom resolution, clearance, or two negative PCRs marked donors in Cohort 3 as recovered. The CDR3 loop spans 17 amino acids. V lost 4 bases to trimming and J lost 6 bases; unmatched junction nucleotides: 12. Germline CDR1 and CDR2: LNHDA and SQIVND (reference sequence). Only in-frame clones appear in the TCRdb table, and some are missing; sequencing was by immunoSEQ multiplex PCR. The repertoire holds about 46,000 clones, with about 88% as singletons. This TCR derives from a woman in her forties or fifties who had recovered from COVID-19. Sequenced sample: PBMCs or T cells enriched from blood (not recorded which). The chain links TRBV19 to TRBJ2-1; 10 nucleotides agree with TRBD1. CDR3 protein: CASSTSLGQGVGNEQFF. CDR3 sequence (DNA): TGTGCCAGTAGTACCTCTCTCGGACAGGGGGTGGGCAATGAGCAGTTCTTC.